Sequencing of this T cell receptor beta chain was carried out in a study of cytomegalovirus exposure and HLA in healthy donors. Whole-study results and caveats: In a later analysis, V- and J-gene trimming of beta chains associated with a DCLRE1C missense variant, replicated independently. Donors belonging to an Asian-associated ancestry cluster reportedly showed fewer N-insertions in productive TCRs than the approximately 700-donor mean, according to what a later analysis found.

Comments on this clone: Its matching antigen is unknown.

V lost 3 bases, J lost 6 bases, and 9 bases lay in between. This CDR3 is built from 12 residues. The germline V gene has CDR1 KGHSH and CDR2 LQKENI. Primers: 60 Vbeta forward and 13 Jbeta reverse. The protocol was immunoSEQ multiplex PCR, while the TCRdb copy is restricted to in-frame clones and leaves out a portion. The repertoire has over 200,000 clones, about 89% of them found once; the top ten carry 0.9% to 1.1%. The chain recombines TRBV18 with TRBJ2-7, with D maybe TRBD1 (6 bases). Material: PBMCs. This clonotype was sampled from a young woman in good health and CMV-seronegative. The CDR3 DNA follows: TGTGCCAGCTCACCGGGGGCCTTCGAGCAGTACTTC. Residues: CASSPGAFEQYF.